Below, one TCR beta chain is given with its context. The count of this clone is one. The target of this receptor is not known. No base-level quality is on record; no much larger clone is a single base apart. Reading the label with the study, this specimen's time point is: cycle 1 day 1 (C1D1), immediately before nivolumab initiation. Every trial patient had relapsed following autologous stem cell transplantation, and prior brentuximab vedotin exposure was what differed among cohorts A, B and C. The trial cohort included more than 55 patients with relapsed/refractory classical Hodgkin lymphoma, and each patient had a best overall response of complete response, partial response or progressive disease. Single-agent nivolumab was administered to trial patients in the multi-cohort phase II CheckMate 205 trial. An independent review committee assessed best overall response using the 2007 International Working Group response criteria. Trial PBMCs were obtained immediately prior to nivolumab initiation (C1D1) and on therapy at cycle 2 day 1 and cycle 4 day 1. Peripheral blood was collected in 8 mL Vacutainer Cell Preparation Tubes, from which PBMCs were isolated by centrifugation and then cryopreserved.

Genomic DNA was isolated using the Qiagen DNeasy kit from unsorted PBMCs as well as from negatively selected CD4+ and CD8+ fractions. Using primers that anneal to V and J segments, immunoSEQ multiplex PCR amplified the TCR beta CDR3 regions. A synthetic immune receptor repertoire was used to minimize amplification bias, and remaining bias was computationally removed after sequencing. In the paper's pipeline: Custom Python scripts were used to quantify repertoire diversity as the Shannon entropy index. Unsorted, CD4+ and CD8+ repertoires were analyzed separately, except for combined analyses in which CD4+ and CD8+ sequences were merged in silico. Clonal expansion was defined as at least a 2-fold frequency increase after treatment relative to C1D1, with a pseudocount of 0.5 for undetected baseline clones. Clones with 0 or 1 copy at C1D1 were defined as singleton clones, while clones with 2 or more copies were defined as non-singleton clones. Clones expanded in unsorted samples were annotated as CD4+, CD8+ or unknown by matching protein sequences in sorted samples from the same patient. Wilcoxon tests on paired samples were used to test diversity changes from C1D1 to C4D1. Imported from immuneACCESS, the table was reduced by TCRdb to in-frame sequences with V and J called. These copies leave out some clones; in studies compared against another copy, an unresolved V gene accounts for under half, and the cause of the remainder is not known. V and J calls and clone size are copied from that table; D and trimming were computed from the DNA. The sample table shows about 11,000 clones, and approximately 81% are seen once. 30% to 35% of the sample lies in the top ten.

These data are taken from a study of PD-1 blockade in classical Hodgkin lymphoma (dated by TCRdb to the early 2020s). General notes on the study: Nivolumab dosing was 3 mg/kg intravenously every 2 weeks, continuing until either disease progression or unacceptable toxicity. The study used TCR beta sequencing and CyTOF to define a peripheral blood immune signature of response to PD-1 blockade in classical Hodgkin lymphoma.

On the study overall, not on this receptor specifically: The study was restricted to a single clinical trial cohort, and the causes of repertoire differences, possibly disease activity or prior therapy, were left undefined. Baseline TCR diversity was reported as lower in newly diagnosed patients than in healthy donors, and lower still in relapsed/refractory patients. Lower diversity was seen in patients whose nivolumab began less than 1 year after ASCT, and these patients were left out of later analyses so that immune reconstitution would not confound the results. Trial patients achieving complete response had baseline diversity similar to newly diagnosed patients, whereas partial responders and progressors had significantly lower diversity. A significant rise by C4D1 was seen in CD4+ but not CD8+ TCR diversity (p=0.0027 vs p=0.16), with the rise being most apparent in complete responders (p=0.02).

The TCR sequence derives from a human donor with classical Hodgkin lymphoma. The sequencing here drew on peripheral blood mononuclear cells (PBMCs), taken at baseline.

The base sequence is TGCGCCAGCAGCGCCGGACAGAATCCCTACGAGCAGTACTTC. This sequence encodes CASSAGQNPYEQYF. The V and J genes are TRBV5-1 and TRBJ2-7; TRBD1 could be the D gene, as 6 bases match. The CDR3 numbers 14 residues from cysteine through phenylalanine. The entry retains the CDR3 DNA only, 42 bases that are in frame from base 1. V is cut by 4 bases and J by 2 bases, and the space between the germline ends is 13 bases. CDR1 is given as SGHRS and CDR2 as YFSETQ, both from the germline V gene.